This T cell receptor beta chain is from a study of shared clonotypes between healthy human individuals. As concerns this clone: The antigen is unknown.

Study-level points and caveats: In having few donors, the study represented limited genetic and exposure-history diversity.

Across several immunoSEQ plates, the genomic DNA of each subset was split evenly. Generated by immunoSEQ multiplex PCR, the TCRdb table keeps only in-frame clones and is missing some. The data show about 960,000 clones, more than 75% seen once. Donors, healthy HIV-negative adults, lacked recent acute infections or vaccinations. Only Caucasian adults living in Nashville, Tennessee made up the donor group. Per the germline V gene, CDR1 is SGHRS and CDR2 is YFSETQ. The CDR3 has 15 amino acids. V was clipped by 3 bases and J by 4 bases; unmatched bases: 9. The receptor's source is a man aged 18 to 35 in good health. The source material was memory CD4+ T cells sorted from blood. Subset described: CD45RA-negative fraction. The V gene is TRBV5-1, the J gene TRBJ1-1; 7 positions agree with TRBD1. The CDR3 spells CASSWKTTGVTEAFF. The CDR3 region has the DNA TGCGCCAGCAGCTGGAAGACCACAGGGGTCACTGAAGCTTTCTTT. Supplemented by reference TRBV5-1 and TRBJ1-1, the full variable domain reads KAGVTQTPRYLIKTRGQQVTLSCSPISGHRSVSWYQQTPGQGLQFLFEYFSETQRNKGNFPGRFSGRQFSNSRSEMNVSTLELGDSALYLCASSWKTTGVTEAFFGQGTRLTVV.